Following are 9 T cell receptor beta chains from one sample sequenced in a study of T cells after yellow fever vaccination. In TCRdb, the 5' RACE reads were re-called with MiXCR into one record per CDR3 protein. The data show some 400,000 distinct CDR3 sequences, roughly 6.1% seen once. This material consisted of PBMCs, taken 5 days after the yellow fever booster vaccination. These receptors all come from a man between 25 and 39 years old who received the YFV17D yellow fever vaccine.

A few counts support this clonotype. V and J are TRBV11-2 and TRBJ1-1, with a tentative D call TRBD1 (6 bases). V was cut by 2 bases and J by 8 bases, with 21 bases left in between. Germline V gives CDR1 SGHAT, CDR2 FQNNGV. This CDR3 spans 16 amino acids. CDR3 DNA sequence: TGTGCCAGCAGCTTACCAATAAGCCTCCCCGGGACAGAAGCTTTCTTT. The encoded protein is CASSLPISLPGTEAFF.

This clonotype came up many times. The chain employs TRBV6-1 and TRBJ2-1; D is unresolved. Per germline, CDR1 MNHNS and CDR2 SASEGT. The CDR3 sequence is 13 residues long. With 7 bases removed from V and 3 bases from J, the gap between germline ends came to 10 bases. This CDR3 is CASTSPVYNEQFF. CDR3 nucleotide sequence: TGTGCCAGCACCTCGCCGGTCTACAATGAGCAGTTCTTC.

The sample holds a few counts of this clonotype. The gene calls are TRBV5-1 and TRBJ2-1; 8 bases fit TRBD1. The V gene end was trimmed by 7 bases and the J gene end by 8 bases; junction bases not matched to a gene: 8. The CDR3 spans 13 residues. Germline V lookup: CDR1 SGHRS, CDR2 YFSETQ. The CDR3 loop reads CASRHPTGDEQFF. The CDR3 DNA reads TGCGCCAGCCGCCATCCGACAGGGGATGAGCAGTTCTTC.

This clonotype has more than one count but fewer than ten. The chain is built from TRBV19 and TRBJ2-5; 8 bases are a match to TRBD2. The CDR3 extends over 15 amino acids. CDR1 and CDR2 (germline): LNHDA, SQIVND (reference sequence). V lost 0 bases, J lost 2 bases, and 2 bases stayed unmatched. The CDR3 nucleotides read TGTGCCAGTAGTATAGAAGGACTAGCTCAAGAGACCCAGTACTTC. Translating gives CASSIEGLAQETQYF.

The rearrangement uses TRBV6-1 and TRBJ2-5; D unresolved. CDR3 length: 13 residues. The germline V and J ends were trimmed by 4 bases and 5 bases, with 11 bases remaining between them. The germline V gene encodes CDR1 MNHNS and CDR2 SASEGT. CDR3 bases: TGTGCCAGCAGTGGGACGGCTAAGGAGACCCAGTACTTC. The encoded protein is CASSGTAKETQYF.

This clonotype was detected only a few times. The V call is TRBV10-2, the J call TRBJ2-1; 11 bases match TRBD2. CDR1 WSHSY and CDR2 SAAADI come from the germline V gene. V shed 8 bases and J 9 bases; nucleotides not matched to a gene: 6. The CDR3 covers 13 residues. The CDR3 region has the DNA TGCGCCAGCGTCGGGACTAGCGGCGGTGAGCAGTTCTTC. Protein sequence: CASVGTSGGEQFF.

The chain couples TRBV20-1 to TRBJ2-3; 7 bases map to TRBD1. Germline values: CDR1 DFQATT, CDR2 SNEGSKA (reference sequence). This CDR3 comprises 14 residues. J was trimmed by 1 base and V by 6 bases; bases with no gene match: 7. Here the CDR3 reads CSANNRGGTDTQYF. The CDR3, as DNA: TGCAGTGCCAATAACAGGGGTGGCACAGATACGCAGTATTTT.

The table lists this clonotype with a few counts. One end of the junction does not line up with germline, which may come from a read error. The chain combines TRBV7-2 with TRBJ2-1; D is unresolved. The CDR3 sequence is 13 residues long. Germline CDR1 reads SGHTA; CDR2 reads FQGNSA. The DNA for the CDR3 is TGTGCCAGCAATGGCGGTTCCTACAATGAGCGGTTCTTC. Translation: CASNGGSYNERFF.

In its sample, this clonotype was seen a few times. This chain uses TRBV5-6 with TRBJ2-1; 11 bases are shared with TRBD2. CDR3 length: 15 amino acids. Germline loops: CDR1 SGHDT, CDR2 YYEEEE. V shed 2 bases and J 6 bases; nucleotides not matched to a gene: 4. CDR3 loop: CASSFTSGSPNEQFF. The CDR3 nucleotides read TGTGCCAGCAGCTTTACTAGCGGGAGCCCCAATGAGCAGTTCTTC. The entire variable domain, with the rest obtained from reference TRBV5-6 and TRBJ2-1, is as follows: DAGVTQSPTHLIKTRGQQVTLRCSPKSGHDTVSWYQQALGQGPQFIFQYYEEEERQRGNFPDRFSGHQFPNYSSELNVNALLLGDSALYLCASSFTSGSPNEQFFGPGTRLTVL.